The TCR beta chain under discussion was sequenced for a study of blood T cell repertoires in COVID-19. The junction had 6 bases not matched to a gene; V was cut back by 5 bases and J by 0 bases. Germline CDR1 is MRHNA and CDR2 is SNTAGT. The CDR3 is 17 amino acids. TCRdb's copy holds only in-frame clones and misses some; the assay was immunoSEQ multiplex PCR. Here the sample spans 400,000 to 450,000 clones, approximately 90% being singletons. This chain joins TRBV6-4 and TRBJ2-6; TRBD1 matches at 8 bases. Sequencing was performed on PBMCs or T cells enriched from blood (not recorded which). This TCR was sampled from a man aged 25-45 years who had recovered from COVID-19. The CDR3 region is CASSRTGYGSGANVLTF. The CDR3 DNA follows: TGTGCCAGCAGTAGGACAGGGTACGGCTCTGGGGCCAACGTCCTGACTTTC.